One and the same sample provided the 27 T cell receptor beta chains below, sequenced in a study of T cell responses to AZD1222 COVID-19 vaccine. Profiled with immunoSEQ multiplex PCR; TCRdb holds only in-frame clones, not every one. This table has about 86,000 clones, roughly nine tenths appearing once. Sequenced material: peripheral blood, taken on day 0 of AZD1222 vaccination. These receptors all stem from an adult in good health.

V gene TRBV27 combines with J gene TRBJ1-1, with unresolved D. V was clipped by 11 bases and J by 4 bases, with 17 bases between them. There are 13 residues in the CDR3. Germline lookup yields CDR1 MNHEY and CDR2 SMNVEV (reference sequence). The CDR3 sequence: CASRSDWGTEAFF. The CDR3 nucleotides are TGTGCCTCAAGATCCGATTGGGGCACTGAAGCTTTCTTT.

The genes are TRBV5-4 and TRBJ1-5, with a possible D match to TRBD1 (5 bases). This CDR3 has 16 residues. The germline V gene encodes CDR1 SGHNT and CDR2 YYREEE (reference sequence). Trimming shortened V by 0 bases and J by 2 bases, and 12 bases separated the two germline ends. The CDR3 is CASSLGGTIGNQPQHF. CDR3 coding DNA: TGTGCCAGCAGCTTGGGGGGCACGATCGGCAATCAGCCCCAGCATTTT. Full variable domain (rest looked up from reference TRBV5-4 and TRBJ1-5): ETGVTQSPTHLIKTRGQQVTLRCSSQSGHNTVSWYQQALGQGPQFIFQYYREEENGRGNFPPRFSGLQFPNYSSELNVNALELDDSALYLCASSLGGTIGNQPQHFGDGTRLSIL.

This chain uses TRBV9 with TRBJ1-1; D gene uncertain. V dropped 0 bases and J dropped 2 bases, with 8 bases sitting between them. The CDR3 runs to 14 residues. CDR1 SGDLS and CDR2 YYNGEE come from the germline V gene. The DNA for the CDR3 is TGTGCCAGCAGCGTAGTATTGAGAAACACTGAAGCTTTCTTT. Translating gives CASSVVLRNTEAFF.

The genes are TRBV2 and TRBJ1-4; the match to TRBD1 covers 12 bases. The V gene's germline CDR1 is SNHLY and CDR2 FYNNEI. The J segment lost 7 bases and the V segment lost 6 bases, leaving 12 bases of the junction unmatched. CDR3 length: 17 amino acids. The CDR3 DNA sequence: TGTGCCAGCAGCGAAAGGGGACAGGGGGCGATGGGTGAAAAACTGTTTTTT. This encodes CASSERGQGAMGEKLFF.

The chain carries TRBV7-8 and TRBJ1-4, with 8 bases matching TRBD1. V shed 5 bases, J shed 8 bases, and the junction held 4 bases outside the gene matches. The CDR3 has 13 residues. Germline values: CDR1 SGHVS, CDR2 FQNEAQ. CDR3 sequence (DNA): TGTGCCAGCAGCCGGACAGGGAACGAAAAACTGTTTTTT. It is translated as CASSRTGNEKLFF.

The chain links TRBV19 to TRBJ1-5, with 8 bases identical to TRBD1. Looked up from germline, CDR1 is LNHDA and CDR2 is SQIVND (reference sequence). This CDR3 contains 14 residues. After removal of 3 bases from V and 7 bases from J, the junction contained 5 bases not matched to a gene. The CDR3 DNA reads TGTGCCAGTAGTATCGACAGGGGTCGGCAGCCCCAGCATTTT. Residues: CASSIDRGRQPQHF.

This chain connects TRBV5-1 to TRBJ1-1; 12 positions match TRBD1. This CDR3 is 16 amino acids long. Losses at the gene ends were 0 bases for V and 6 bases for J; bases not matched to a gene: 6. Looked up from germline, CDR1 is SGHRS and CDR2 is YFSETQ. CDR3 DNA: TGCGCCAGCAGCTTGGTGGGACAGGGGGCCGGGTCTGAAGCTTTCTTT. It translates to CASSLVGQGAGSEAFF.

This clone was detected once. The chain is built from TRBV6-5 and TRBJ1-1; tentative D call: TRBD1 (5 bases). The V end was cut by 2 bases, the J end by 4 bases, with 11 bases between. The CDR3 sequence is 14 residues long. Germline-derived CDR1 and CDR2 are MNHEY and SVGAGI. CDR3 DNA: TGTGCCAGCAGTTACGGGGGGGAGGGCACTGAAGCTTTCTTT. Its translation: CASSYGGEGTEAFF.

The chain links TRBV19 to TRBJ2-2; a weak D match, TRBD1 (5 bases). Germline V CDR1 and CDR2: LNHDA, SQIVND (reference sequence). The length of the CDR3 is 14 residues. V lost 3 bases and J 6 bases, leaving 11 bases between the germline ends. Here the CDR3 reads CASSMAGLSGELFF. As DNA, the CDR3 is TGTGCCAGTAGTATGGCAGGGTTATCCGGGGAGCTGTTTTTT.

This clone was recorded only once. V is TRBV19 and J is TRBJ1-2; 10 bases fit TRBD1. CDR3 length: 16 amino acids. V shed 4 bases, J shed 4 bases, and the junction held 9 bases outside the gene matches. The germline CDR1 and CDR2 sequences are LNHDA and SQIVND (reference sequence). The DNA for the CDR3 is TGTGCCAGTAGTACGACGGGGACAGGGGTCTCCTATGGCTACACCTTC. It translates to CASSTTGTGVSYGYTF.

The chain employs TRBV19 and TRBJ1-2; D may be TRBD1 (6 bases). V gave up 5 bases and J gave up 7 bases, with 20 bases separating them. This CDR3 comprises 15 residues. Germline lookup yields CDR1 LNHDA and CDR2 SQIVND (reference sequence). CDR3 in amino acids: CASSHARGKRVGYTF. The CDR3 bases are TGTGCCAGTAGTCATGCCAGGGGAAAGAGGGTTGGCTACACCTTC.

The genes are TRBV11-3 and TRBJ1-3, with TRBD1 as a possible D gene (5 bases). Trimming took 4 bases from V and 5 from J, leaving 15 bases between them. Per germline, CDR1 SGHNT and CDR2 YENEEA. The CDR3 loop spans 15 amino acids. The CDR3 loop reads CASSSSGEDRNTIYF. For the CDR3, the DNA is TGTGCCAGCAGCTCCTCCGGGGAGGACAGAAACACCATATATTTT.

The table lists this clone with a count of one. The V call is TRBV30, the J call TRBJ1-1; TRBD1 is a possible D gene (5 bases). The CDR3 is made up of 13 amino acids. Germline V gives CDR1 GTSNPN, CDR2 SVGIG (reference sequence). V dropped 1 base and J dropped 4 bases, with 10 bases sitting between them. The CDR3 sequence is CAWSASGPTEAFF. In DNA, the CDR3 is TGTGCCTGGAGTGCCTCGGGACCCACTGAAGCTTTCTTT.

The J gene is TRBJ1-6, the V gene TRBV2; the D gene is possibly TRBD1 (5 bases). Germline lookup yields CDR1 SNHLY and CDR2 FYNNEI. This CDR3 is 12 amino acids long. V lost 4 bases to trimming and J lost 15 bases, with 13 bases between them. The CDR3 nucleotides are TGTGCCAGCAGTGCAGGGTGGGTGGTCCTCCACTTT. This gives the protein CASSAGWVVLHF.

The chain combines TRBV4-1 with TRBJ1-5, with D possibly being TRBD1 (5 bases). Germline values: CDR1 MGHRA, CDR2 YSYEKL. V gave up 0 bases and J gave up 2 bases, with 14 bases separating them. This CDR3 contains 17 residues. This CDR3 reads CASSQEARQGGNQPQHF. The CDR3 DNA reads TGCGCCAGCAGCCAAGAGGCCCGGCAGGGCGGCAATCAGCCCCAGCATTTT.

The V gene is TRBV11-1, the J gene TRBJ2-3; TRBD2 matches at 8 bases. This CDR3 contains 14 residues. Germline V lookup: CDR1 SGHAT, CDR2 FQDESV (reference sequence). The junction had 5 bases not matched to a gene; V was cut back by 6 bases and J by 3 bases. DNA for the CDR3: TGTGCCAGCAGTTCAGCGGGAGCGACAGATACGCAGTATTTT. This encodes CASSSAGATDTQYF. The full variable domain, rest sourced from reference TRBV11-1 and TRBJ2-3, is EAEVAQSPRYKITEKSQAVAFWCDPISGHATLYWYRQILGQGPELLVQFQDESVVDDSQLPKDRFSAERLKGVDSTLKIQPAELGDSAMYLCASSSAGATDTQYFGPGTRLTVL.

The chain recombines TRBV5-4 with TRBJ1-1; 7 nucleotides align to TRBD1. CDR3 length: 13 amino acids. Germline CDR1 is SGHNT and CDR2 is YYREEE (reference sequence). V trimming: 4 bases; J trimming: 4 bases; junction bases outside the gene matches: 4. CDR3 protein: CASSADRATEAFF. The DNA for the CDR3 is TGTGCCAGCAGCGCAGACAGGGCCACTGAAGCTTTCTTT.

V and J are TRBV3-1 (or the pseudogene TRBV3-2) and TRBJ1-2; 9 bases are shared with TRBD1. Trimming took 4 bases from V and 5 from J; bases not matched to a gene: 11. CDR1 LGHDT and CDR2 YNNKEL come from the germline V gene (reference sequence). The CDR3 consists of 16 residues. The CDR3 reads CASSPGMGQGGYGYTF. CDR3 sequence (DNA): TGTGCCAGCAGCCCAGGAATGGGACAGGGTGGATATGGCTACACCTTC.

The rearrangement joins TRBV5-1 to TRBJ2-5; no firm D call. The germline V and J ends were trimmed by 6 bases and 2 bases, with 5 bases remaining between them. The CDR3 runs 11 residues. Per the germline V gene, CDR1 is SGHRS and CDR2 is YFSETQ. The CDR3 reads CASKGQETQYF. CDR3 DNA sequence: TGCGCCAGCAAAGGACAAGAGACCCAGTACTTC.

CDR3 in amino acids: CASNLVSEQYF. Here the CDR3 DNA reads TGTGCCAGTAACTTGGTATCCGAGCAGTACTTC. The gene calls are TRBV6-8 and TRBJ2-7; D is undetermined. Per the germline V gene, CDR1 is MNHGY and CDR2 is SAAAGT. This CDR3 contains 11 residues. V lost 9 bases and J 6 bases, leaving 12 bases between the germline ends.

This sequence joins TRBV27 and TRBJ1-5; 8 positions agree with TRBD1. CDR3 length: 13 amino acids. Trimming took 6 bases from V and 2 from J; bases not matched to a gene: 0. The germline V gene encodes CDR1 MNHEY and CDR2 SMNVEV (reference sequence). For the CDR3, the DNA is TGTGCCAGCAGGGGACAGGGCAATCAGCCCCAGCATTTT. Protein: CASRGQGNQPQHF.

V usage is TRBV14 and J usage is TRBJ2-3; D call uncertain. V lost 1 base and J 0 bases, leaving 11 bases between the germline ends. The V gene's germline CDR1 is SGHDN and CDR2 FVKESK. The CDR3 totals 16 residues. CDR3 sequence (DNA): TGTGCCAGCAGCCAAGGCGGTCCAAAGAGCACAGATACGCAGTATTTT. Protein: CASSQGGPKSTDTQYF.

This chain joins TRBV6-2 or TRBV6-3 and TRBJ1-1; no definite D call. The V and J ends lost 4 bases and 1 base respectively, with 10 bases between them. CDR3 length: 14 amino acids. CDR1 and CDR2 from the germline V gene are MNHEY and SVGEGT. The CDR3 sequence is CASSSRLKNTEAFF. Here the CDR3 DNA reads TGTGCCAGCAGTTCCCGTCTGAAGAACACTGAAGCTTTCTTT.

The chain is built from TRBV11-2 and TRBJ2-1, with 9 bases matching TRBD2. Germline loops: CDR1 SGHAT, CDR2 FQNNGV. CDR3 size: 17 residues. V was pared by 5 bases and J by 3 bases, with 11 bases of the junction left unmatched. The CDR3: CASSPRDSRGGYNEQFF. As DNA, the CDR3 is TGTGCCAGCAGCCCCCGGGACTCGCGGGGGGGCTACAATGAGCAGTTCTTC.

This sequence joins TRBV6-5 and TRBJ1-4; 8 bases align to TRBD1. Looked up from germline, CDR1 is MNHEY and CDR2 is SVGAGI. The V gene end was trimmed by 4 bases and the J gene end by 10 bases; junction bases not matched to a gene: 5. The CDR3 contains 13 residues. As DNA, the CDR3 is TGTGCCAGCAGTTTGGGACAGGACGCAAAACTGTTTTTT. Its translation: CASSLGQDAKLFF.

The chain has TRBV5-5 and TRBJ1-1, with a tentative D call TRBD1 (6 bases). Germline V gene lookup returns CDR1 SGHKS and CDR2 YYEKEE (reference sequence). This CDR3 comprises 14 residues. V was trimmed by 3 bases and J by 5 bases, leaving 14 bases between them. The CDR3 reads CASSYTGSGTEAFF. CDR3 bases: TGTGCCAGCAGCTATACAGGGTCAGGTACTGAAGCTTTCTTT.

This clone showed up just once. The V gene is TRBV19, the J gene TRBJ2-2; maybe TRBD2 (6 bases). In germline, CDR1 is LNHDA, CDR2 SQIVND (reference sequence). This CDR3 comprises 15 residues. Trimming pared 5 bases from V and 2 bases from J, leaving 12 bases between. The CDR3, as DNA: TGTGCCAGTAGTGAACCGGGACTTAACACCGGGGAGCTGTTTTTT. Its translation is CASSEPGLNTGELFF.